Each of the 19 T cell receptor beta chains below was sequenced from the same sample in a study of cytomegalovirus exposure and HLA in healthy donors. PCR involved 60 Vbeta and 13 Jbeta primers. Measured with immunoSEQ multiplex PCR; TCRdb has only the in-frame clones, and not every one. There are over 100,000 clones in the sample; roughly 69% occur only once, and 5% to 7% lies in the top ten. The sequencing sample was made of PBMCs. These receptor sequences come from a woman between 65 and 79 years old in good health and CMV-seropositive.

There are a few counts of this clone. V is TRBV30 and J is TRBJ2-2, with D perhaps TRBD2 (6 bases). Trimming removed 3 bases from V and 2 bases from J, with 10 bases in between. Germline CDR1 reads GTSNPN; CDR2 reads SVGIG (reference sequence). CDR3 size: 14 residues. CDR3 coding DNA: TGTGCCTGGAGAAGGCGGGAAAACACCGGGGAGCTGTTTTTT. Translated: CAWRRRENTGELFF.

The chain is built from TRBV5-8 and TRBJ2-7; tentatively, D is TRBD2 (5 bases). Germline lookup yields CDR1 SGHTS and CDR2 YDEGEE. There are 17 residues in the CDR3. V lost 0 bases, J lost 7 bases, and 23 bases lay in between. The CDR3 region is CASSLVGSDRGLGEQYF. DNA for the CDR3: TGTGCCAGCAGCTTGGTTGGTTCGGACCGAGGGTTGGGGGAGCAGTACTTC.

This chain connects TRBV30 to TRBJ1-3; weak D call: TRBD1 (5 bases). CDR3 length: 16 amino acids. The germline V and J ends were trimmed by 3 bases and 1 base, with 16 bases remaining between them. The V gene's germline CDR1 is GTSNPN and CDR2 SVGIG (reference sequence). In DNA form, the CDR3 reads TGTGCCTGGAGGGGGCTCGGGTTCCGTTCTGGAAACACCATATATTTT. It encodes CAWRGLGFRSGNTIYF.

This clone was recorded a few times. The chain is built from TRBV19 and TRBJ1-5, with 9 bases that match TRBD1. V was clipped by 5 bases and J by 0 bases; unmatched bases: 8. Germline V gives CDR1 LNHDA, CDR2 SQIVND (reference sequence). This CDR3 is built from 17 residues. The CDR3 DNA is TGTGCCAGTAGTCCAGGGACAGGGAGTTATAGCAATCAGCCCCAGCATTTT. Encoded protein: CASSPGTGSYSNQPQHF.

This clone was seen a single time. The chain recombines TRBV9 with TRBJ2-1; TRBD2 aligns across 10 bases. Germline CDR1 SGDLS, CDR2 YYNGEE. Trimming at V came to 3 bases and at J to 4 bases, leaving 4 bases not matched to a gene. The CDR3 consists of 15 residues. The CDR3 DNA reads TGTGCCAGCAGCGCCACTAGCGGGGCATACAATGAGCAGTTCTTC. It is translated as CASSATSGAYNEQFF.

The chain employs TRBV7-2 and TRBJ2-3; 9 nucleotides line up with TRBD2. Trimming cost V 5 bases and J 14 bases; bases outside gene matches: 8. Germline V lookup: CDR1 SGHTA, CDR2 FQGNSA. The CDR3 sequence is 12 residues long. The CDR3 protein is CASSQPGLALYF. For the CDR3, the DNA is TGTGCCAGCAGCCAACCGGGACTAGCCCTGTATTTT.

Many counts were recorded for this clone. V and J are TRBV7-9 and TRBJ1-2, with TRBD1 identical over 8 bases. After removal of 5 bases from V and 4 bases from J, the junction contained 3 bases not matched to a gene. Germline CDR1 is SEHNR and CDR2 is FQNEAQ (reference sequence). There are 13 residues in the CDR3. CDR3 nucleotides: TGTGCCAGCAGCCAAGGACAGGGCTATGGCTACACCTTC. It codes for CASSQGQGYGYTF.

The gene calls are TRBV9 and TRBJ2-3, with 11 nucleotides matching TRBD2. J gave up 5 bases and V 0 bases, and 2 bases lay outside the gene matches. The CDR3 runs to 15 residues. CDR1 is SGDLS and CDR2 is YYNGEE in the germline V gene. In DNA form, the CDR3 reads TGTGCCAGCAGCGTAGTAGCGGGGGGGCGAGATACGCAGTATTTT. This gives the protein CASSVVAGGRDTQYF.

The V call is TRBV19, the J call TRBJ1-6, with TRBD1 identical over 8 bases. This CDR3 is 14 amino acids long. The junction had 3 bases not matched to a gene; V was cut back by 3 bases and J by 8 bases. Germline V gene data show CDR1 as LNHDA and CDR2 as SQIVND (reference sequence). The chain's CDR3 is CASSIYRGDSPLHF. CDR3 DNA sequence: TGTGCCAGTAGTATCTACAGGGGGGATTCACCCCTCCACTTT.

This chain uses TRBV11-3 with TRBJ1-5; D not resolved. Germline CDR1 SGHNT, CDR2 YENEEA. This CDR3 has 15 amino acids. V lost 1 base and J lost 4, with 11 bases in between. In DNA, the CDR3 is TGTGCCAGCAGCTTAGGAATCGTCAGTAATCAGCCCCAGCATTTT. As protein: CASSLGIVSNQPQHF.

The chain carries TRBV5-1 and TRBJ2-1; D not resolved. The V end lost 2 bases, the J end lost 0 bases, and 9 bases lay between the germline ends. The CDR3 is made up of 15 amino acids. Germline CDR1 and CDR2: SGHRS and YFSETQ. The CDR3 DNA sequence: TGCGCCAGCAGCTTACGGGTTAGCTCCTACAATGAGCAGTTCTTC. It specifies CASSLRVSSYNEQFF.

This clone was picked up a small number of times. The V call is TRBV7-2, the J call TRBJ2-7; 10 nucleotides align to TRBD2. This CDR3 comprises 16 residues. Looked up from germline, CDR1 is SGHTA and CDR2 is FQGNSA. The trim removed 5 bases at V and 2 bases at J, leaving 9 bases unmatched. The CDR3 nucleotides read TGTGCCAGCAGCCCAGGCCAGGGACTAGCGACCTACGAGCAGTACTTC. Translated, it gives CASSPGQGLATYEQYF.

This CDR3 reads CASSEEGPTYEQYF. The DNA of the CDR3 is TGTGCCAGCAGTGAGGAGGGGCCCACCTACGAGCAGTACTTC. The chain employs TRBV6-5 and TRBJ2-7, with D possibly matching TRBD2 (6 bases). CDR3 length: 14 residues. Germline CDR1 is MNHEY and CDR2 is SVGAGI. Trimming pared 5 bases from V and 2 bases from J, leaving 13 bases between.

The chain links TRBV30 to TRBJ1-1; D possibly corresponds to TRBD1 (5 bases). The CDR3 has 14 residues. CDR1 and CDR2 (germline): GTSNPN, SVGIG (reference sequence). Trimming cost V 0 bases and J 11 bases, with 19 bases left between them. Here the CDR3 DNA reads TGTGCCTGGAGTGTACGAGGAGGGGCAGCGCTGGCTTTCTTT. As protein: CAWSVRGGAALAFF.

The CDR3 nucleotides are TGTGCCAGCCGGGCAAGAGGGCCCAATGAAAAACTGTTTTTT. This translates into CASRARGPNEKLFF. V is TRBV7-9 and J is TRBJ1-4; D is unclear. V lost 8 bases, J lost 5 bases, and 15 bases lay in between. This CDR3 comprises 14 residues. Germline loops: CDR1 SEHNR, CDR2 FQNEAQ (reference sequence).

CDR3: CATSRGLDSSYEQYF. CDR3 sequence (DNA): TGTGCCACCAGCAGGGGGCTGGACAGCTCCTACGAGCAGTACTTC. The chain couples TRBV15 to TRBJ2-7, with a weak D call TRBD1 (6 bases). The CDR3 is 15 residues long. V lost 3 bases, J lost 0 bases, and 12 bases lay in between. Germline-derived CDR1 and CDR2 are LNHNV and YYDKDF (reference sequence). Based on the CDR3 plus reference TRBV15 and TRBJ2-7, the full variable domain is DAMVIQNPRYQVTQFGKPVTLSCSQTLNHNVMYWYQQKSSQAPKLLFHYYDKDFNNEADTPDNFQSRRPNTSFCFLDIRSPGLGDTAMYLCATSRGLDSSYEQYFGPGTRLTVT.

This clone has a single count. V gene TRBV2 combines with J gene TRBJ2-5; D perhaps matches TRBD2 (6 bases). The V end was cut by 6 bases, the J end by 3 bases, with 14 bases between. The CDR3 contains 14 residues. Germline V gene lookup returns CDR1 SNHLY and CDR2 FYNNEI. As DNA, the CDR3 is TGTGCCAGCAGCCTTCGGGGGACCGAAGAGACCCAGTACTTC. Amino acids: CASSLRGTEETQYF. Based on the CDR3 plus reference TRBV2 and TRBJ2-5, the full variable domain is EPEVTQTPSHQVTQMGQEVILRCVPISNHLYFYWYRQILGQKVEFLVSFYNNEISEKSEIFDDQFSVERPDGSNFTLKIRSTKLEDSAMYFCASSLRGTEETQYFGPGTRLLVL.

The chain combines TRBV5-6 with TRBJ1-5; 9 bases align to TRBD1. V trimming: 3 bases; J trimming: 3 bases; junction bases outside the gene matches: 4. Germline lookup yields CDR1 SGHDT and CDR2 YYEEEE. The CDR3 consists of 15 residues. The CDR3 region is CASSSDRGINQPQHF. Here the CDR3 DNA reads TGTGCCAGCAGCTCGGACAGGGGTATCAATCAGCCCCAGCATTTT.

The genes are TRBV30 and TRBJ1-1, with a possible D match to TRBD1 (6 bases). The CDR3 has 13 amino acids. Looked up from germline, CDR1 is GTSNPN and CDR2 is SVGIG (reference sequence). V lost 3 bases, J lost 7 bases, and 15 bases lay in between. In DNA form, the CDR3 reads TGTGCCTGGAGGGCCACAGGGAATAGTGAAGCTTTCTTT. This sequence encodes CAWRATGNSEAFF.